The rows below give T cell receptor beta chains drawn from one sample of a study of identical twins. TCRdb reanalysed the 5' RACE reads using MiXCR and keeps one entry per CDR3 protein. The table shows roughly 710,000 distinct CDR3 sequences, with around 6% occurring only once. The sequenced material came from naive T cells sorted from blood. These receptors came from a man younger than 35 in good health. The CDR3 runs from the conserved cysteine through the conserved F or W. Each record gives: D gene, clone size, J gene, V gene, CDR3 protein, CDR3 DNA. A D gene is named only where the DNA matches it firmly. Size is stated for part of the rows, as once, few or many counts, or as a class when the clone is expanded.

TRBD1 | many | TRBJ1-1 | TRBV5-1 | CASSIEGTGGTEAFF | TGCGCCAGCAGCATCGAGGGGACAGGGGGCACTGAAGCTTTCTTT
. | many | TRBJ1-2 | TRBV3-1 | CASSQRTVYGYTF | TGTGCCAGCAGCCAAAGGACGGTCTATGGCTACACCTTC
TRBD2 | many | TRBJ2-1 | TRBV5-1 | CASRTAASGLSSYNEQFF | TGCGCCAGCAGGACAGCGGCTAGCGGATTGAGCTCCTACAATGAGCAGTTCTTC
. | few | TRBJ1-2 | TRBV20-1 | CSASRDNYGYTF | TGCAGTGCTTCCCGGGACAACTATGGCTACACCTTC
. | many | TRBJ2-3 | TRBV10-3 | CAISESIGVDTQYF | TGTGCCATCAGTGAGTCAATCGGGGTGGATACGCAGTATTTT
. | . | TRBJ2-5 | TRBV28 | CASSSHQETQYF | TGTGCCAGCAGCTCCCATCAGGAGACCCAGTACTTC
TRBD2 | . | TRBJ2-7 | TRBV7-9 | CASSPPGLVHEQYF | TGTGCCAGCAGCCCTCCGGGACTAGTTCACGAGCAGTACTTC
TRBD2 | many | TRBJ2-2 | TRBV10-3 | CAIPRSSGDTGELFF | TGTGCCATCCCCAGGAGTAGCGGGGACACCGGGGAGCTGTTTTTT
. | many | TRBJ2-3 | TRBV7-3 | CASSLLPAESSTDTQYF | TGTGCCAGCAGCTTACTGCCAGCGGAGTCTAGCACAGATACGCAGTATTTT
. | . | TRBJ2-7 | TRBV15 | CATSRDRADISYEQYF | TGTGCCACCAGCAGAGATCGGGCAGATATCTCCTACGAGCAGTACTTC
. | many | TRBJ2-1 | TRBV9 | CASSAPIPSLYNEQFF | TGTGCCAGCAGCGCCCCTATCCCCTCCTTATACAATGAGCAGTTCTTC
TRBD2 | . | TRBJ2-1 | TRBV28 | CASSQTSGSFNEQFF | TGTGCCAGCAGTCAAACTAGCGGCTCTTTCAATGAGCAGTTCTTC
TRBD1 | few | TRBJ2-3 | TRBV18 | CASSPQPGTASTDTQYF | TGTGCCAGCTCACCACAACCAGGGACAGCTAGCACAGATACGCAGTATTTT
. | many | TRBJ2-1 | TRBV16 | CASSRDLEQFF | TGTGCCAGCAGCCGGGACCTAGAGCAGTTCTTC
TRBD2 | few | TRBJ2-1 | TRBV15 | CATSRDVAGVGDEQFF | TGTGCCACCAGCAGAGATGTGGCGGGAGTTGGCGATGAGCAGTTCTTC
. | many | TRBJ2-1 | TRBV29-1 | CSVMSGWGENEQFF | TGCAGCGTTATGTCAGGGTGGGGAGAAAATGAGCAGTTCTTC
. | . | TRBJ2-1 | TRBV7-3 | CASSPDLGSEQFF | TGTGCCAGCAGCCCAGATCTGGGCTCCGAGCAGTTCTTC
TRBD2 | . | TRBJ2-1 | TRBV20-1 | CSARGTSGNYNEQFF | TGCAGTGCTAGAGGGACTAGCGGGAACTACAATGAGCAGTTCTTC
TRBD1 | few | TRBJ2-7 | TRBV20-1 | CSATGTAYEQYF | TGCAGTGCTACCGGGACAGCCTACGAGCAGTACTTC
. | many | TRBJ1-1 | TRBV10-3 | CAIGTNTEAFF | TGTGCCATAGGGACTAACACTGAAGCTTTCTTT
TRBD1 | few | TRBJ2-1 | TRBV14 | CASSQEGTGVNGKFF | TGTGCCAGCAGCCAAGAGGGGACAGGGGTGAATGGCAAGTTCTTC
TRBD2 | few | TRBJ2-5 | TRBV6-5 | CASSYSSGRARWDQETQYF | TGTGCCAGCAGTTACTCGAGCGGGAGGGCCAGGTGGGACCAAGAGACCCAGTACTTC
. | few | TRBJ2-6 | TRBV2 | CASLGAGANVLTF | TGTGCCAGCCTGGGGGCTGGGGCCAACGTCCTGACTTTC
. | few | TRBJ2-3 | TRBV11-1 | CASSPRPPISTDTQYF | TGTGCCAGCAGCCCACGACCCCCGATTAGCACAGATACGCAGTATTTT
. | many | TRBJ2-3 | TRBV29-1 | CSVDPVGEGTDTQYF | TGCAGCGTTGACCCGGTCGGGGAGGGCACAGATACGCAGTATTTT
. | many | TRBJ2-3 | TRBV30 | CAWSPGTTDTQYF | TGTGCCTGGAGCCCCGGGACCACAGATACGCAGTATTTT
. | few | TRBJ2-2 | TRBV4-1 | CASSQGQITGELFF | TGCGCCAGCAGCCAAGGGCAAATCACCGGGGAGCTGTTTTTT
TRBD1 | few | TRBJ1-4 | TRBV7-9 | CASSLGQGITTNEKLFF | TGTGCCAGCAGCTTAGGACAGGGGATTACAACTAATGAAAAACTGTTTTTT
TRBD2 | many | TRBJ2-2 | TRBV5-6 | CASSGGLAGALVGELFF | TGTGCCAGCAGCGGGGGACTAGCGGGAGCGTTAGTCGGGGAGCTGTTTTTT
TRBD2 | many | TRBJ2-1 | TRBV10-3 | CAIRTGTTKGEQFF | TGTGCCATCAGGACCGGGACTACCAAGGGTGAGCAGTTCTTC
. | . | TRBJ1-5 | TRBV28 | CASSRGLWNQPQHF | TGTGCCAGCAGCCGCGGACTTTGGAATCAGCCCCAGCATTTT
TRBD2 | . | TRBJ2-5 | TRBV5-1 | CASSLSLREGQETQYF | TGCGCCAGCAGCTTGTCTTTGCGGGAGGGCCAAGAGACCCAGTACTTC
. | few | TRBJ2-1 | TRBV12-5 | CASGFAGTYNEQFF | TGTGCTAGTGGTTTTGCTGGGACCTACAATGAGCAGTTCTTC
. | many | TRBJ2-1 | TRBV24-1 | CATSDLSSGGNNEQFF | TGTGCCACCAGTGATTTGAGTTCTGGGGGAAACAATGAGCAGTTCTTC
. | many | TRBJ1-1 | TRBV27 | CASSTRDGYEAFF | TGTGCCAGCAGTACCCGGGACGGTTATGAAGCTTTCTTT
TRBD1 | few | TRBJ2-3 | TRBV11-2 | CASSREGTGPSPTDTQYF | TGTGCCAGCAGCCGCGAAGGGACAGGGCCGTCTCCAACAGATACGCAGTATTTT
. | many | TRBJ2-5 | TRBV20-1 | CSATRRVGPETQYF | TGCAGTGCTACCCGCAGGGTTGGGCCAGAGACCCAGTACTTC
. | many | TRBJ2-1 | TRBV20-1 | CSAQGAPQSLREQFF | TGCAGTGCTCAAGGGGCACCTCAAAGCCTTAGGGAGCAGTTCTTC
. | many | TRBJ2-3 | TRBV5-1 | CASRLGGDTQYF | TGCGCCAGCAGACTTGGCGGAGATACGCAGTATTTT
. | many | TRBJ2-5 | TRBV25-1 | CASRIKVKETQYF | TGTGCCAGCAGAATTAAGGTGAAAGAGACCCAGTACTTC
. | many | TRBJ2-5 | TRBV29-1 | CSVEIQTETQYF | TGCAGCGTTGAAATACAGACAGAGACCCAGTACTTC
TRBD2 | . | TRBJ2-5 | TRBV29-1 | CSVDEWTSQETQYF | TGCAGCGTAGACGAATGGACTAGCCAAGAGACCCAGTACTTC
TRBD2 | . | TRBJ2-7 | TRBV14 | CASSQDRTSGSSEQYF | TGTGCCAGCAGCCAAGATCGGACTAGCGGGAGTAGCGAGCAGTACTTC
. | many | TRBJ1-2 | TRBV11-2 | CASSLGPRNYGYTF | TGTGCCAGCAGCTTAGGCCCGAGAAACTATGGCTACACCTTC
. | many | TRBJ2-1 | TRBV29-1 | CSVMQGFYNEQFF | TGCAGCGTTATGCAGGGATTCTACAATGAGCAGTTCTTC
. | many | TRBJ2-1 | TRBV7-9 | CASSLETPVQFF | TGTGCCAGCAGCTTAGAAACTCCAGTCCAGTTCTTC
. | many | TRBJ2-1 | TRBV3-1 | CASSHSELNYNEQFF | TGTGCCAGCAGCCATAGCGAGCTGAACTACAATGAGCAGTTCTTC
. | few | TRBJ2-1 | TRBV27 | CASSNRVYGEQFF | TGTGCCAGCAGTAACAGGGTTTACGGGGAGCAGTTCTTC
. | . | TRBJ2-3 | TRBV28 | CASSLEGPGVSTDTQYF | TGTGCCAGCAGTTTGGAGGGCCCCGGGGTCAGCACAGATACGCAGTATTTT
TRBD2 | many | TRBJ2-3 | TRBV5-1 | CASSSGLLTDTQYF | TGCGCCAGCAGCTCGGGACTACTCACAGATACGCAGTATTTT
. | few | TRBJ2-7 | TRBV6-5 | CASTSQGDSLDEQYF | TGTGCCAGCACTTCGCAGGGTGACAGTTTGGACGAGCAGTACTTC
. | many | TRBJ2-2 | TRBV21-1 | CASDRGPNTGELFF | TGTGCCAGCGACAGGGGCCCAAACACCGGGGAGCTGTTTTTT
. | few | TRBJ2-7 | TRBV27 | CASIGATYEQYF | TGTGCCAGCATAGGGGCGACTTACGAGCAGTACTTC